This passage covers 3 T cell receptor beta chains from one sample sequenced in a study of glioma-infiltrating T cells after dendritic cell vaccination. TCRdb's copy holds only in-frame clones and misses some; the assay was immunoSEQ multiplex PCR. This table has over 80,000 clones, 70% to 90% appearing once. Sequencing used blood, obtained before dendritic cell vaccination. The receptors stem from a human donor with glioblastoma.

The rearrangement joins TRBV7-3 to TRBJ2-1; 8 nucleotides match TRBD2. The J segment lost 4 bases and the V segment lost 3 bases, leaving 5 bases of the junction unmatched. The CDR3 length is 15 residues. In germline, CDR1 is SGHTA, CDR2 FQGTGA. CDR3 sequence: CASSFSGGGYNEQFF. CDR3 sequence (DNA): TGTGCCAGCAGCTTCAGCGGGGGCGGGTACAATGAGCAGTTCTTC.

CDR3 region: CASSQGGGGFIGETQYF. The CDR3 nucleotides are TGTGCCAGCAGCCAAGGGGGCGGGGGGTTTATCGGGGAGACCCAGTACTTC. The V and J genes are TRBV4-2 and TRBJ2-5, with TRBD2 matching 8 bases. Germline V gene sequence: CDR1 LGHNA, CDR2 YNFKEQ. CDR3 size: 17 residues. Trimming cost V 1 base and J 5 bases; bases outside gene matches: 12.

The chain carries TRBV2 and TRBJ2-7; 8 nucleotides agree with TRBD1. Germline V gene lookup returns CDR1 SNHLY and CDR2 FYNNEI. Trimming cost V 6 bases and J 3 bases; bases outside gene matches: 13. CDR3 length: 16 residues. The CDR3 coding sequence is TGTGCCAGCAGCTCTGACCTCCAGGGGGCTGTCTACGAGCAGTACTTC. This encodes CASSSDLQGAVYEQYF. Using reference TRBV2 and TRBJ2-7 for the parts outside the CDR3, the full variable domain is EPEVTQTPSHQVTQMGQEVILRCVPISNHLYFYWYRQILGQKVEFLVSFYNNEISEKSEIFDDQFSVERPDGSNFTLKIRSTKLEDSAMYFCASSSDLQGAVYEQYFGPGTRLTVT.